This TCR beta chain stems from a study of blood T cell repertoires in COVID-19 (dated by TCRdb to 2018 to 2021). In the study overall: The collaborator samples originated in the United States, Italy and Spain and spanned the acute and convalescent phases of COVID-19. Nearly every sample came with metadata listing a de-identified subject ID, COVID-19 status, age in years and sex. The prospective study material was composed of cDNA or gDNA derived from T cells, B-cell-depleted T cells, or PBMCs. Where available, HLA class I and class II types were taken from metadata supplied by the sample provider and were not determined by assay-based typing. The repertoires were released in a freely available public database meant as a resource for research on the immune response to SARS-CoV-2. Samples were obtained from the ongoing ImmuneRACE study (first 160 participants) and from about 1,300 subjects provided by 6 global collaborators. Deeply sampled blood TCRbeta repertoires from subjects exposed to, actively infected with, or recovered from COVID-19 were included in the dataset.

What the study reported, not specific to this receptor: The quantity of clinical and demographic metadata differed by source and by participant and was supplied without curation.

Each collaborating institution followed its own protocols to collect whole blood in K2EDTA tubes. For TCRbeta analysis, collaborator samples were shipped as frozen whole blood, as isolated PBMCs, or as DNA extracted from either sample type. The CDR3, from cysteine to phenylalanine, totals 19 residues. The entry retains the CDR3 DNA only, 57 bases that are in frame from base 1. CDR1 and CDR2 were assigned from the germline V gene (reference sequence) as SGHKS and YYEKEE. The junction shows trimming of 4 bases on V and 2 bases on J, and the gene matches do not reach 16 bases of it. On this clone itself: Its recognized antigen is unknown. Within one base of it there is no much larger clone, and no base qualities were kept.

The immunoSEQ Assay, a bias-controlled multiplex PCR, was used to amplify TCRbeta CDR3 regions from genomic DNA. The paper's processing steps were these. Nucleated cell counts per sample were estimated from amplification of reference gene primers within the assay. To quantify the absolute abundance of each unique TCRbeta CDR3 rearrangement, sequence reads were collapsed and filtered. For each sample, productive Simpson clonality was calculated as the square root of Simpson's diversity index across productive rearrangements. TCRdb's version of the immuneACCESS table is confined to in-frame rearrangements and falls short of the full clone set. An unresolved V gene accounts for under half of the shortfall where checked; the remainder is of unknown origin. Clone size and the V and J calls come from that table; the DNA yielded D and trimming. This sample comprises 53,000 or so clones, just under 85% of them detected only once. Together, the top ten hold 13% to 15% of the sample.

The rearranged chain carries TRBV5-5 and TRBJ1-5, with 9 junctional bases fitting TRBD1. The receptor comes from a human donor in a cohort sampled during active COVID-19. The source material was peripheral blood. Read as DNA, the sequence is TGTGCCAGCAGCGACGAGCGGGACAGGGAACCCTTTGGCAATCAGCCCCAGCATTTT. This gives the protein CASSDERDREPFGNQPQHF.